The rows below give T cell receptor beta chains drawn from one sample of a study of blood T cell repertoires in COVID-19. TCRdb's copy holds only in-frame clones and misses some; the assay was immunoSEQ multiplex PCR. Counted here are roughly 200,000 clones, approximately 86% occurring once; the ten biggest clones make up around 4%. The material sequenced was PBMCs or T cells enriched from blood (not recorded which). The receptors come from a woman in her twenties or thirties who had been exposed to COVID-19. The conserved cysteine and the conserved F or W are not part of the CDR3 here.

j_gene | v_gene | CDR3aa
TRBJ2-7 | TRBV6-5 | ASSRTSGGAYEQY
TRBJ1-4 | TRBV15 | ATSRDSVAPRREKLF
TRBJ1-6 | TRBV7-8 | ASSFVRAGTGSYNSPLH
TRBJ1-2 | TRBV2 | ASIGQGGYGYT
TRBJ1-4 | TRBV12-3/TRBV12-4 | ASRQRANEKLF
TRBJ1-1 | TRBV11-2 | ASSSRTAHLMNTEAF
TRBJ2-7 | TRBV27 | ASSWASSYEQY
TRBJ1-1 | TRBV7-9 | ASSFSGRRNTEAF
TRBJ1-5 | TRBV2 | ASSETTGIQPQH
TRBJ2-1 | TRBV29-1 | SGERLSSYNEQF
TRBJ2-3 | TRBV4-1 | ASSQDGGGATDTQY